This TCR beta chain derives from a study of STAT5B mutations in CD4+ large granular lymphocyte leukemia. The V segment lost 3 bases and the J segment 2 bases; nucleotides outside the gene matches: 2. The CDR3 has 14 residues. CDR1 and CDR2 (germline): LNHDA, SQIVND (reference sequence). Findings and limits, study-wide: CD4-sorted patient repertoires seemed more clonal than healthy CD4+ repertoires. Data were not HLA-matched across samples.

This was a survey-level run. Data came from immunoSEQ multiplex PCR; TCRdb stores just in-frame clones and leaves some out. Of tens of thousands of clones listed, roughly 69% are singletons. For this clone: Antigen: not known.

The chain couples TRBV19 to TRBJ2-3; 7 bases agree with TRBD2. This TCR was recovered from a human donor in good health. Sequenced sample: CD4+ T cells from blood buffy coats. This chain's CDR3 is CASSIQRDTDTQYF. The CDR3 region has the DNA TGTGCCAGTAGTATTCAGCGGGACACAGATACGCAGTATTTT.